This T cell receptor (beta chain) was profiled in a study of shared clonotypes between healthy human individuals. Whole-study context: Three plates were used per donor for CD4 naive, three for CD4 memory, two for CD8 naive and one for CD8 memory.

The CDR3 runs 13 residues. The germline V and J ends were trimmed by 2 bases and 5 bases, with 7 bases remaining between them. Per the germline V gene, CDR1 is SGHNT and CDR2 is YENEEA. Findings of the study overall: A generally larger estimated richness was seen in naive subsets than in memory subsets.

The investigators split CD4+ cells into a CD45RA+ naive subset and a CD45RA-negative memory subset. About this clone: Its antigen is undetermined.

The test was conducted at deep level. TCRdb's copy holds only in-frame clones and misses some; the assay was immunoSEQ multiplex PCR. The data contain some 580,000 clones, about 96% of them singletons. Input material: naive CD4+ T cells sorted from blood. Indicated subset: CD45RA+ positively selected. The sequence derives from a woman in her 30s in good health. The chain uses TRBV11-3 and TRBJ1-3; D not resolved. The CDR3 region has the DNA TGTGCCAGCAGCTTACGACGCAGAAACACCATATATTTT. It is translated as CASSLRRRNTIYF. Drawing the rest from reference TRBV11-3 and TRBJ1-3, the complete variable domain is EAGVVQSPRYKIIEKKQPVAFWCNPISGHNTLYWYLQNLGQGPELLIRYENEEAVDDSQLPKDRFSAERLKGVDSTLKIQPAELGDSAVYLCASSLRRRNTIYFGEGSWLTVV.